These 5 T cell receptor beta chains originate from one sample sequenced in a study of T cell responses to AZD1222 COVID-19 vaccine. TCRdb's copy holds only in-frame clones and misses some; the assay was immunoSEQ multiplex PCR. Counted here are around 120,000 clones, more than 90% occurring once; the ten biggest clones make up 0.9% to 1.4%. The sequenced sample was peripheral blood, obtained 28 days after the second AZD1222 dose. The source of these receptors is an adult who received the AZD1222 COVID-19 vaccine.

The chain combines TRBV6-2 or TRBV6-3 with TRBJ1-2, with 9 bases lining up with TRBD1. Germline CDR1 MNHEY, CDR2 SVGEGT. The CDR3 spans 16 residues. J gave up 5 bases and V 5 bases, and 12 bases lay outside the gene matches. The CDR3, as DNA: TGTGCCAGCAGTCCGCACACAGGGGGCGACCTTTATGGCTACACCTTC. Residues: CASSPHTGGDLYGYTF.

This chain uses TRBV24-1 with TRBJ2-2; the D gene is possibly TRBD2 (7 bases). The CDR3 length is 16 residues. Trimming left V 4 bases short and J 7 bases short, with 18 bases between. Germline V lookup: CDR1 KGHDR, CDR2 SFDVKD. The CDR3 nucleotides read TGTGCCACCAGTGACCCGGGACGGGGGGACATCGGGGAGCTGTTTTTT. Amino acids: CATSDPGRGDIGELFF.

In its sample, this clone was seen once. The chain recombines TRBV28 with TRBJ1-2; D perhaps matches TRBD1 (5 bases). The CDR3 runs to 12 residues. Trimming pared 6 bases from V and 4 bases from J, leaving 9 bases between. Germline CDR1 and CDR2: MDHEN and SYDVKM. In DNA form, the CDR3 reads TGTGCCAGCAGGTCGGGGGGCTATGGCTACACCTTC. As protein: CASRSGGYGYTF.

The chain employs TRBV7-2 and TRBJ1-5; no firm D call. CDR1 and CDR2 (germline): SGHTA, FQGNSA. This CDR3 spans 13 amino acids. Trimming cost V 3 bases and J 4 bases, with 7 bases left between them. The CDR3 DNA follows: TGTGCCAGCAGCTTGTCAACGAATCAGCCCCAGCATTTT. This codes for CASSLSTNQPQHF.

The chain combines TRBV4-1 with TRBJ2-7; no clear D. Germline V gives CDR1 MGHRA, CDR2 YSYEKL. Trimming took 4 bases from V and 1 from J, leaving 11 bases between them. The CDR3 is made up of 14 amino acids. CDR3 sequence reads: CASSRETRSYEQYF. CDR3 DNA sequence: TGCGCCAGCAGCCGGGAAACTCGTTCCTACGAGCAGTACTTC.